This TCR beta chain emerged from a study of shared clonotypes between healthy human individuals. Study as a whole: The study drew on a couple of women and a few men aged 18 to 49 as donors.

Per germline, CDR1 LNHDA and CDR2 SQIVND (reference sequence). CDR3 length: 15 amino acids. V was shortened by 7 bases and J by 3 bases, with 18 bases between the two germline ends. Investigators spread the genomic DNA of each subset evenly over several immunoSEQ plates. It was on ten immunoSEQ deep assay plates that unsorted PBMC DNA was sequenced. Some clones are missing from TCRdb's copy, which holds only in-frame ones; the method was immunoSEQ multiplex PCR. The data show hundreds of thousands of clones, with around three quarters seen just once and around 13% held by the top ten. The genes are TRBV19 and TRBJ1-1; no definite D call. This receptor was identified in a woman in her forties in good health. Some clones in this sample may be carry-over from other donors' samples. Sequenced input: PBMCs. The CDR3 sequence is CASIRASAADTEAFF. The CDR3 nucleotides read TGTGCCAGTATTCGGGCCTCCGCAGCGGACACTGAAGCTTTCTTT.